Described below is a single T cell receptor beta chain sequence and its context. Antigen specificity is unknown. Donors gave under 3 ml of blood apiece. The sample is drawn from a study of monozygotic twins with inflammatory bowel disease. The germline CDR1 and CDR2 sequences are SGHRS and YFSETQ. The CDR3 covers 15 residues. Findings and caveats of the study: With inverse Simpson as the measure, TCRbeta diversity was lower in IBD patients than in healthy co-twins.

Every TCR library drew on about 4,000 ng of total RNA. After re-calling the 5' RACE reads, TCRdb lists one entry per CDR3 protein, DNA absent. The table gives about 140,000 distinct CDR3 sequences; the top ten clones make up 2% to 3% of it. This clonotype originated in a human donor with ulcerative colitis or Crohn's disease, or a healthy co-twin of an affected twin (not recorded which). The chain couples TRBV5-1 to TRBJ2-7; the D call of TRBD1 rests on TCRdb alone, since no DNA is present to check it. Sequencing was carried out using blood. The chain's CDR3 is CASSPRGTETYEQYF.